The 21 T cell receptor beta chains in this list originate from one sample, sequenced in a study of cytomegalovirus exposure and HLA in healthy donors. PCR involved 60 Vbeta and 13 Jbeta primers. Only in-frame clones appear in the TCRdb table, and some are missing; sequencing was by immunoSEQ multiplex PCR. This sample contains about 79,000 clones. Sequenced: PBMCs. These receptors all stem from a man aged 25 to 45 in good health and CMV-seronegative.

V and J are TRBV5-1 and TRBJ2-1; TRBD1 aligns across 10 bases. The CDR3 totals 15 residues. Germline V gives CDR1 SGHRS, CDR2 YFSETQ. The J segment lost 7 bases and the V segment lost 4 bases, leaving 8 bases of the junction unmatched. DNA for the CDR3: TGCGCCAGCAGCATCGATCCGGGACAGGGGAATGAGCAGTTCTTC. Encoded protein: CASSIDPGQGNEQFF. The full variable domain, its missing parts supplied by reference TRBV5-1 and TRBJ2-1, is KAGVTQTPRYLIKTRGQQVTLSCSPISGHRSVSWYQQTPGQGLQFLFEYFSETQRNKGNFPGRFSGRQFSNSRSEMNVSTLELGDSALYLCASSIDPGQGNEQFFGPGTRLTVL.

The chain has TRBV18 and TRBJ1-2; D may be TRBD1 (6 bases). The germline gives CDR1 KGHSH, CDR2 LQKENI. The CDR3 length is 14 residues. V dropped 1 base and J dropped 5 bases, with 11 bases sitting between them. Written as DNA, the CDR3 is TGTGCCAGCTCACCACAGGGGGTGAGGTATGGCTACACCTTC. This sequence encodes CASSPQGVRYGYTF.

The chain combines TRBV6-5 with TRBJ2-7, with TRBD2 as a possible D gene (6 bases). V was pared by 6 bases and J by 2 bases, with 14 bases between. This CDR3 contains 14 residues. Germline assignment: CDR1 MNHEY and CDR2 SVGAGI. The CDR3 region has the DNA TGTGCCAGCAGCAAGGGACGGGAGACCTACGAGCAGTACTTC. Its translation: CASSKGRETYEQYF.

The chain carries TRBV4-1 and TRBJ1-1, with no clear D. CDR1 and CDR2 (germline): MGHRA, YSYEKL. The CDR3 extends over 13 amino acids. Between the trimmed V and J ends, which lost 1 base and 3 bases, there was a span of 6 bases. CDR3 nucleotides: TGCGCCAGCAGCCAAGTATCGTACACTGAAGCTTTCTTT. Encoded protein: CASSQVSYTEAFF.

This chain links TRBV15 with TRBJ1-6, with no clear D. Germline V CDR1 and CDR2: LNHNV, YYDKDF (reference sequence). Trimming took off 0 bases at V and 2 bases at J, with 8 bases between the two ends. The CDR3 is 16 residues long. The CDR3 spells CATSRDREAYNSPLHF. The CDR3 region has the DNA TGTGCCACCAGCAGAGATAGGGAGGCCTATAATTCACCCCTCCACTTT.

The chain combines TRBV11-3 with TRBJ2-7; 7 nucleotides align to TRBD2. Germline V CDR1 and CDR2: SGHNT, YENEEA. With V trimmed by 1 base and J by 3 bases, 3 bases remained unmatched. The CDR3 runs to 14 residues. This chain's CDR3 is CASSLGLADYEQYF. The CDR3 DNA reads TGTGCCAGCAGCTTAGGGCTAGCGGACTACGAGCAGTACTTC.

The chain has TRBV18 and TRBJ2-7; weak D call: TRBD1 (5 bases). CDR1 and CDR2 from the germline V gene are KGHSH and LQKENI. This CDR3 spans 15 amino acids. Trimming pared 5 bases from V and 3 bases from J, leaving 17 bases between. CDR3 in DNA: TGTGCCAGCTCATCAGACAGTACTTCTGGCTACGAGCAGTACTTC. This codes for CASSSDSTSGYEQYF.

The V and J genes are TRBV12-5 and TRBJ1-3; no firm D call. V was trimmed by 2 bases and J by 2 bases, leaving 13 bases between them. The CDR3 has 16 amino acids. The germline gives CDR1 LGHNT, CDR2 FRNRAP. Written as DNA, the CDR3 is TGTGCTAGTGGTTTGCGTGGGAGGGCGCCTGGAAACACCATATATTTT. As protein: CASGLRGRAPGNTIYF.

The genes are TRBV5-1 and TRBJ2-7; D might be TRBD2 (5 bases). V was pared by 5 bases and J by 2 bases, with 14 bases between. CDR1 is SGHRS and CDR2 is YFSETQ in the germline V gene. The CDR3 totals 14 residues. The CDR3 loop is CASRVLAGTYEQYF. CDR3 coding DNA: TGCGCCAGCAGAGTATTGGCCGGGACCTACGAGCAGTACTTC.

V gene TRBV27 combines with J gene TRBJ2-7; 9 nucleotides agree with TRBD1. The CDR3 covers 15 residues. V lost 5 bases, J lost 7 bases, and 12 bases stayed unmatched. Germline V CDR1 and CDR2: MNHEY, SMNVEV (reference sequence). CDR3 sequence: CASSLVGTGLHEQYF. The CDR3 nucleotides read TGTGCCAGCAGTCTCGTCGGGACAGGGCTCCATGAGCAGTACTTC.

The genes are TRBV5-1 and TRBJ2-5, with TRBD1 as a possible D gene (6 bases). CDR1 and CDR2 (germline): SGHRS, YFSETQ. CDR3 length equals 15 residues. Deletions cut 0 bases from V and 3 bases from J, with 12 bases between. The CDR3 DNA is TGCGCCAGCAGCTTGGCCAACAGGGTAGAAGAGACCCAGTACTTC. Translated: CASSLANRVEETQYF.

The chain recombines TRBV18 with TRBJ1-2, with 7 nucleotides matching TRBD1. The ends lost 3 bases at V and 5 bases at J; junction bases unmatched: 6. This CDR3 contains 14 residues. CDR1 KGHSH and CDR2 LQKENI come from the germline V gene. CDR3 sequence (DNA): TGTGCCAGCTCACCGGGACAGAGCCAGTATGGCTACACCTTC. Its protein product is CASSPGQSQYGYTF.

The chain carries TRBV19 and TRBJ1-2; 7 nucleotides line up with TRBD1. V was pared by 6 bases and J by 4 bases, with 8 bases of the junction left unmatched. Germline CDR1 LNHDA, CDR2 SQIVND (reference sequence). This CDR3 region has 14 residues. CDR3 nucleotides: TGTGCCAGTAGCCGCGACAGGGCAGGCTATGGCTACACCTTC. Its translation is CASSRDRAGYGYTF.

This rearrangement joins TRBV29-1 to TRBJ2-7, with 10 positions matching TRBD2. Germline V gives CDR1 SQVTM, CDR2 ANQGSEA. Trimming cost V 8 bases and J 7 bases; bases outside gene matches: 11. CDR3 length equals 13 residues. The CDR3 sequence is CSTRVAGGREQYF. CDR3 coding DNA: TGCAGCACAAGAGTAGCGGGAGGAAGGGAGCAGTACTTC.

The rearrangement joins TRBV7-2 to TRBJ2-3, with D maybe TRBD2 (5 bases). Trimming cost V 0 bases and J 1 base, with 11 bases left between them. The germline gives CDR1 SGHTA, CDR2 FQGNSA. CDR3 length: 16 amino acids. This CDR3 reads CASSLAPSPGTDTQYF. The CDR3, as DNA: TGTGCCAGCAGCTTAGCCCCTAGCCCGGGCACAGATACGCAGTATTTT. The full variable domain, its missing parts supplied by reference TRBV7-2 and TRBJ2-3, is GAGVSQSPSNKVTEKGKDVELRCDPISGHTALYWYRQSLGQGLEFLIYFQGNSAPDKSGLPSDRFSAERTGGSVSTLTIQRTQQEDSAVYLCASSLAPSPGTDTQYFGPGTRLTVL.

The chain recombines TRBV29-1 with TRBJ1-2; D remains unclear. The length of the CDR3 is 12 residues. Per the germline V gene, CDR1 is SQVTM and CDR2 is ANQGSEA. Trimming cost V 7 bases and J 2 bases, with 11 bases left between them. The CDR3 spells CSASAGNYGYTF. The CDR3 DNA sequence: TGCAGCGCTTCTGCGGGAAACTATGGCTACACCTTC.

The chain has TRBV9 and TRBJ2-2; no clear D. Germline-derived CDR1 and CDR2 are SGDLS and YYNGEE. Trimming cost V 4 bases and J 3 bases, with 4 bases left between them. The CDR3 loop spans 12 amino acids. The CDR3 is CASSPDTGELFF. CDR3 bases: TGTGCCAGCAGCCCGGACACCGGGGAGCTGTTTTTT.

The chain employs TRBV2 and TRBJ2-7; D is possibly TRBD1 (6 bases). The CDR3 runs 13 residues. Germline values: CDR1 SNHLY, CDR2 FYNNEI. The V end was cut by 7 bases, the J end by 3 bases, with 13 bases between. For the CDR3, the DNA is TGTGCCAGCAACAGGGCTGGTGTCTACGAGCAGTACTTC. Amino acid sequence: CASNRAGVYEQYF.

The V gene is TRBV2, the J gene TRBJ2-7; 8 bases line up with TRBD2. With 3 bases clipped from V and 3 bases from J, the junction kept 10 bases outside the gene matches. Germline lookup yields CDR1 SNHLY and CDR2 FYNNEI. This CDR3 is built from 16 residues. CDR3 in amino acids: CASSDFFSGAGYEQYF. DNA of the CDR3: TGTGCCAGCAGTGACTTCTTTAGCGGGGCTGGCTACGAGCAGTACTTC.

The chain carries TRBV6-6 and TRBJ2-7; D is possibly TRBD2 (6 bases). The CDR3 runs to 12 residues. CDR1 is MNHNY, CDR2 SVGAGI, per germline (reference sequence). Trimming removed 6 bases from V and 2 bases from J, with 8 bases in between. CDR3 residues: CASRGRPYEQYF. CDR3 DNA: TGTGCCAGCAGAGGGAGGCCCTACGAGCAGTACTTC.

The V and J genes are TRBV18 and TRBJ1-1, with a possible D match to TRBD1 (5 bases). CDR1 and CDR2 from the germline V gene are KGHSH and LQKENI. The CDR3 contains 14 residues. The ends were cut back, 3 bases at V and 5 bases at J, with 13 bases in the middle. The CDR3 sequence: CASSPGLADTEAFF. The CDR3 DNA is TGTGCCAGCTCACCGGGACTGGCAGATACTGAAGCTTTCTTT.